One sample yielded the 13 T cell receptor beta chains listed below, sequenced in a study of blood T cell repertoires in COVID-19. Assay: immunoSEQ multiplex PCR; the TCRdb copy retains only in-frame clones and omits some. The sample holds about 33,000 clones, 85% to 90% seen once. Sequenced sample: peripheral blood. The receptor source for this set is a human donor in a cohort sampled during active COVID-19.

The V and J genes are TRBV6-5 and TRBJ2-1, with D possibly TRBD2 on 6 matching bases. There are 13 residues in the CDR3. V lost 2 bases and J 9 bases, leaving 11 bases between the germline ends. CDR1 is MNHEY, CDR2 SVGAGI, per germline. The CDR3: CASSYNWRGEQFF. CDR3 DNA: TGTGCCAGCAGTTACAACTGGCGGGGTGAGCAGTTCTTC.

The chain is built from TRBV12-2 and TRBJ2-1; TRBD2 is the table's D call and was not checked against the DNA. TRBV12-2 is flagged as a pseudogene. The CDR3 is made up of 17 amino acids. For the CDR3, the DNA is TGTGCAAGTCGCCCCCATGGGGTGAGGAGGATCATGAATGAGCAGTTCTTC. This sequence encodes CASRPHGVRRIMNEQFF.

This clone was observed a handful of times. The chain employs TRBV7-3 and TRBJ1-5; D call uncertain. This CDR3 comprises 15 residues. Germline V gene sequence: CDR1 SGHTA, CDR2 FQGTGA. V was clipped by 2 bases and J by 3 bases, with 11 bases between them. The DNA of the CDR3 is TGTGCCAGCAGCTTAGAAGCCGCCTTCAATCAGCCCCAGCATTTT. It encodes CASSLEAAFNQPQHF. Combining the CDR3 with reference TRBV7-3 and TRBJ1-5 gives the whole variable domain GAGVSQTPSNKVTEKGKYVELRCDPISGHTALYWYRQSLGQGPEFLIYFQGTGAADDSGLPNDRFFAVRPEGSVSTLKIQRTERGDSAVYLCASSLEAAFNQPQHFGDGTRLSIL.

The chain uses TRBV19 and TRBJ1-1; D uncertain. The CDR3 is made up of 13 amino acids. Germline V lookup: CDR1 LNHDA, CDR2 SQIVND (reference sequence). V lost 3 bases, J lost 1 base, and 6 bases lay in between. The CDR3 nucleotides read TGTGCCAGTAGTATCTGGAGGAACACTGAAGCTTTCTTT. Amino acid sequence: CASSIWRNTEAFF.

This chain's CDR3 is CASSPPGTVNYGYTF. The CDR3 nucleotides read TGTGCCAGCAGTCCCCCCGGGACAGTTAACTATGGCTACACCTTC. The chain uses TRBV28 and TRBJ1-2, with TRBD1 matching over 7 bases. From germline, CDR1 is MDHEN and CDR2 SYDVKM. Trimming cost V 5 bases and J 1 base; bases outside gene matches: 7. The CDR3 has 15 amino acids.

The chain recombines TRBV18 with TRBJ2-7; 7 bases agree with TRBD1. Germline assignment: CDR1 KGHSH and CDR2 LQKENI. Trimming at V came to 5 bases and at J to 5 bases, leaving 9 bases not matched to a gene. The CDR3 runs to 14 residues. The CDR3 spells CASSYRGLDDEQYF. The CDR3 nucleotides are TGTGCCAGCTCATACAGGGGTCTAGACGACGAGCAGTACTTC.

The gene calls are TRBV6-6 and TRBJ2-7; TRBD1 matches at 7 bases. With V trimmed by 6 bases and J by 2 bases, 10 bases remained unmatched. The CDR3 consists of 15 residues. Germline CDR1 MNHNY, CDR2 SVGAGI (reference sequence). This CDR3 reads CASSQGQPLTYEQYF. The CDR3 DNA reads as TGTGCCAGCAGCCAGGGACAGCCTCTGACCTACGAGCAGTACTTC.

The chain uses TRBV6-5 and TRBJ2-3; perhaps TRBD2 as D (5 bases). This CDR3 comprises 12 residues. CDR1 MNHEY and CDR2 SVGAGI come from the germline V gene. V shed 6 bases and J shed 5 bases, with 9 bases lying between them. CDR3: CASRSGLDTQYF. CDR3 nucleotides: TGTGCCAGCAGAAGCGGACTAGATACGCAGTATTTT.

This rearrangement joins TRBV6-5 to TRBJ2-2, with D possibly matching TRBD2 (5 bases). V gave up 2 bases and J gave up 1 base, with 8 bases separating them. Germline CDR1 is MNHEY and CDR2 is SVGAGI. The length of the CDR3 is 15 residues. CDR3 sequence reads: CASSYAAENTGELFF. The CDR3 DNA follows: TGTGCCAGCAGTTACGCAGCGGAGAACACCGGGGAGCTGTTTTTT.

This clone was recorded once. The CDR3 loop reads CASSPRDSVTDTQYF. As DNA, the CDR3 is TGTGCCAGCAGCCCCCGGGACTCGGTCACAGATACGCAGTATTTT. The gene calls are TRBV27 and TRBJ2-3; D might be TRBD2 (6 bases). V was cut by 6 bases and J by 2 bases, with 15 bases left in between. The CDR3 covers 15 residues. Germline V CDR1 and CDR2: MNHEY, SMNVEV (reference sequence).

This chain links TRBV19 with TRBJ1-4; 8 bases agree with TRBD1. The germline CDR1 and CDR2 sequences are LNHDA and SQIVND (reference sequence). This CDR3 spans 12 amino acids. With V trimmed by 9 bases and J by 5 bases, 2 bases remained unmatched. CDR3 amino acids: CASRTGNEKLFF. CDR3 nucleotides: TGTGCCAGCCGGACAGGGAATGAAAAACTGTTTTTT.

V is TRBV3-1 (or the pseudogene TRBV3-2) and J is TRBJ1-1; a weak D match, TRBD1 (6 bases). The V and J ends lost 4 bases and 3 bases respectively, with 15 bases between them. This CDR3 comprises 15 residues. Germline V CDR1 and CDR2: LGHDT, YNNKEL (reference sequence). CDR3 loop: CASSPRGDPYTEAFF. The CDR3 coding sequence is TGTGCCAGCAGCCCCAGGGGAGACCCGTACACTGAAGCTTTCTTT.

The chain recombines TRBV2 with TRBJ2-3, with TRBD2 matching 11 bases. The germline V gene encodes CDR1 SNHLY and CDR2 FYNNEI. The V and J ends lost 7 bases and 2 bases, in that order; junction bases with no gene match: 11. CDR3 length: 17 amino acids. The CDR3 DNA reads TGTGCCAGCATCAAGGGACTAGCGGACCCTCTCACAGATACGCAGTATTTT. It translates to CASIKGLADPLTDTQYF. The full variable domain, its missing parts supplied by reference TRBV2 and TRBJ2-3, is EPEVTQTPSHQVTQMGQEVILRCVPISNHLYFYWYRQILGQKVEFLVSFYNNEISEKSEIFDDQFSVERPDGSNFTLKIRSTKLEDSAMYFCASIKGLADPLTDTQYFGPGTRLTVL.